This entry is about one T cell receptor (beta chain). Its antigen is not identified. Germline V gene lookup returns CDR1 SGHAT and CDR2 FQNNGV. CDR3 length equals 17 residues. Trimming removed 6 bases from V and 0 bases from J; junction bases left unmatched: 3. The data were obtained in a study of cytomegalovirus exposure and HLA in healthy donors. General study findings and limits: Cytomegalovirus status, reportedly, was diagnosed with high specificity and sensitivity by the classifier.

The PCR ran on 60 Vbeta and 13 Jbeta primers. Sequencing used immunoSEQ multiplex PCR; TCRdb keeps in-frame clones, though not all of them. The sample shows 85,000 to 100,000 clones, 60% to 80% of them seen only once. Sequences were obtained from PBMCs. The source of this sequence is a man aged 45-65 years in good health and CMV-seropositive. This chain uses TRBV11-2 with TRBJ2-6, with 12 bases aligning to TRBD2. The CDR3 DNA is TGTGCCAGCAGACAGGGACTAGCGGGCTCTGGGGCCAACGTCCTGACTTTC. Amino acids: CASRQGLAGSGANVLTF.